These 22 T cell receptor beta chains share one sample of origin, sequenced in a study of CD8 T cells in ankylosing spondylitis. Each CDR3 protein is one row after TCRdb ran MiXCR on the 5' RACE reads. The sample lists over 450,000 distinct CDR3 sequences; roughly 13% were seen once. Findings and caveats of the study: A TCR beta motif of about eight highly homologous variants appeared characteristic of ankylosing spondylitis blood.

These receptors' antigens are unknown. Sequenced input: blood, either unsorted or a sorted T cell fraction (not recorded which). The source of these receptors is a male donor with ankylosing spondylitis.

The table lists this clonotype with a few counts. This chain links TRBV14 with TRBJ2-7; D might be TRBD1 (5 bases). The V gene lost 4 bases and the J gene lost 3 bases, with 10 bases spanning the gap. The CDR3 consists of 13 residues. Looked up from germline, CDR1 is SGHDN and CDR2 is FVKESK. CDR3: CASSRGLHYEQYV. CDR3 coding DNA: TGTGCCAGCAGCCGGGGCCTCCACTACGAGCAGTACGTC.

This chain links TRBV2 with TRBJ2-7, with 7 bases that match TRBD2. V was clipped by 6 bases and J by 0 bases; unmatched bases: 2. The CDR3 spans 13 residues. Germline V gene lookup returns CDR1 SNHLY and CDR2 FYNNEI. Here the CDR3 reads CASRTSDSYEQYF. The CDR3 nucleotides are TGTGCCAGCAGAACTAGCGACTCCTACGAGCAGTACTTC.

This clonotype turned up a few times. The rearrangement links TRBV5-8 to TRBJ2-1; unclear D gene. In germline, CDR1 is SGHTS, CDR2 YDEGEE. V was shortened by 7 bases and J by 0 bases, with 14 bases between the two germline ends. This CDR3 has 15 amino acids. The DNA for the CDR3 is TGTGCCAGCTTAGCATCAGGCCGCTCCTACAATGAGCAGTTCTTC. This codes for CASLASGRSYNEQFF.

This clonotype has more than one count but fewer than ten. J is TRBJ2-1 and V is TRBV29-1; D is unresolved. Germline V gene data show CDR1 as SQVTM and CDR2 as ANQGSEA. This CDR3 has 15 residues. Trimming left V 6 bases short and J 5 bases short, with 20 bases between. Here the CDR3 reads CSVDSPERPHNEQFF. In DNA form, the CDR3 reads TGCAGCGTGGATAGCCCGGAGAGACCCCACAATGAGCAGTTCTTC.

CDR3 sequence reads: CSVEHLQGKLEQYV. DNA for the CDR3: TGCAGCGTTGAGCACTTACAGGGTAAGCTCGAGCAGTACGTC. J is TRBJ2-7 and V is TRBV29-1; possible D gene TRBD1, 6 bases. CDR3 length equals 14 residues. The germline V gene encodes CDR1 SQVTM and CDR2 ANQGSEA. The V end lost 3 bases, the J end lost 6 bases, and 18 bases lay between the germline ends.

The V gene is TRBV11-2, the J gene TRBJ2-2; D may be TRBD2 (6 bases). Germline lookup yields CDR1 SGHAT and CDR2 FQNNGV. V lost 2 bases and J 0 bases, leaving 16 bases between the germline ends. The CDR3 totals 18 residues. This chain's CDR3 is CASSLLLAQATNTGELFF. The CDR3 nucleotides read TGTGCCAGCAGCTTATTACTAGCTCAAGCCACGAACACCGGGGAGCTGTTTTTT.

This clonotype has only a few counts. V and J are TRBV20-1 and TRBJ1-4, with D hard to call. Per germline, CDR1 DFQATT and CDR2 SNEGSKA (reference sequence). The length of the CDR3 is 12 residues. V was clipped by 6 bases and J by 8 bases, with 13 bases between them. DNA for the CDR3: TGCAGTGCCCCGCAGATTGGGGAAAAACTGTTTTTT. Protein sequence: CSAPQIGEKLFF.

This clonotype was counted ten times or more. The V gene is TRBV12-3 or TRBV12-4, the J gene TRBJ1-5; D remains ambiguous. The V end lost 0 bases, the J end lost 7 bases, and 10 bases lay between the germline ends. CDR3 length equals 14 residues. This CDR3 is CASSLATDSQPQHF. CDR3 DNA: TGTGCCAGCAGTTTAGCGACTGATTCCCAGCCCCAGCATTTT.

This clonotype turned up a few times. The chain's CDR3 is CTAGGSNYGYTF. The CDR3 DNA reads as TGCACCGCAGGGGGTTCCAACTATGGCTACACCTTC. V is TRBV20-1 and J is TRBJ1-2; 7 nucleotides align to TRBD1. The CDR3 consists of 12 residues. Germline loops: CDR1 DFQATT, CDR2 SNEGSKA (reference sequence).

The rearrangement joins TRBV9 to TRBJ2-3; 8 bases map to TRBD2. The CDR3 sequence is 17 residues long. With V trimmed by 0 bases and J by 2 bases, 8 bases remained unmatched. Germline values: CDR1 SGDLS, CDR2 YYNGEE. CDR3 residues: CASSVDPAGESTDTQYF. The CDR3 DNA follows: TGTGCCAGCAGCGTAGACCCAGCGGGAGAGTCCACAGATACGCAGTATTTT.

This clonotype turned up a few times. The chain uses TRBV6-2 or TRBV6-3 and TRBJ2-3; D call uncertain. Germline V gene lookup returns CDR1 MNHEY and CDR2 SVGEGT. CDR3 length equals 12 residues. Trimming cost V 6 bases and J 6 bases, with 10 bases left between them. The DNA for the CDR3 is TGTGCCAGCAGCTTATGGCGGGATACGCAGTATTTT. Protein: CASSLWRDTQYF.

This clonotype was seen many times. The chain is built from TRBV7-2 and TRBJ2-3; TRBD2 matches 9 bases. This CDR3 contains 14 residues. V was clipped by 3 bases and J by 2 bases; unmatched bases: 0. Germline CDR1 is SGHTA and CDR2 is FQGNSA. The CDR3 coding sequence is TGTGCCAGCAGCTTGGGACTAGCCACAGATACGCAGTATTTT. Its translation is CASSLGLATDTQYF.

This clonotype was recorded many times. The chain recombines TRBV5-6 with TRBJ1-5, with D possibly TRBD1 on 6 matching bases. Trimming removed 2 bases from V and 5 bases from J, with 14 bases in between. Germline-derived CDR1 and CDR2 are SGHDT and YYEEEE. There are 15 residues in the CDR3. CDR3 sequence: CASSFYRGPHQPQHF. Written as DNA, the CDR3 is TGTGCCAGCAGCTTCTACCGGGGGCCTCATCAGCCCCAGCATTTT. Filled out from reference TRBV5-6 and TRBJ1-5, the complete variable domain reads DAGVTQSPTHLIKTRGQQVTLRCSPKSGHDTVSWYQQALGQGPQFIFQYYEEEERQRGNFPDRFSGHQFPNYSSELNVNALLLGDSALYLCASSFYRGPHQPQHFGDGTRLSIL.

This clonotype was counted at least ten times. V and J are TRBV7-9 and TRBJ2-7; TRBD1 agrees at 8 bases. Losses at the gene ends were 6 bases for V and 0 bases for J; bases not matched to a gene: 10. Looked up from germline, CDR1 is SEHNR and CDR2 is FQNEAQ (reference sequence). CDR3 length equals 16 residues. The CDR3 is CASSLTDRGGSYEQYV. DNA for the CDR3: TGTGCCAGCAGTTTAACTGACAGGGGTGGCTCCTACGAGCAGTACGTC.

This clonotype was seen only a few times. The gene calls are TRBV19 and TRBJ1-5, with TRBD1 identical over 8 bases. Germline V gene data show CDR1 as LNHDA and CDR2 as SQIVND (reference sequence). The CDR3 runs to 17 residues. Germline trimming cut 2 bases from V and 6 bases from J; bases unmatched to any gene: 12. In DNA, the CDR3 is TGTGCCAGTAGTATACCTCTTGACAGGGGCCGAGTTCAGCCCCAGCATTTT. Its translation: CASSIPLDRGRVQPQHF. Using reference TRBV19 and TRBJ1-5 for the parts outside the CDR3, the full variable domain is DGGITQSPKYLFRKEGQNVTLSCEQNLNHDAMYWYRQDPGQGLRLIYYSQIVNDFQKGDIAEGYSVSREKKESFPLTVTSAQKNPTAFYLCASSIPLDRGRVQPQHFGDGTRLSIL.

This clonotype was counted at least ten times. The gene calls are TRBV12-3 or TRBV12-4 and TRBJ2-3, with 11 bases identical to TRBD2. There are 15 residues in the CDR3. Trimming took 6 bases from V and 3 from J; bases not matched to a gene: 5. This CDR3 reads CASSKLAGETDTQYF. CDR3 sequence (DNA): TGTGCCAGCAGCAAACTAGCGGGAGAAACAGATACGCAGTATTTT.

The sample holds many counts of this clonotype. The rearrangement links TRBV20-1 to TRBJ2-1, with 7 bases that match TRBD2. The CDR3 runs to 15 residues. Germline CDR1 DFQATT, CDR2 SNEGSKA (reference sequence). V was pared by 0 bases and J by 6 bases, with 8 bases of the junction left unmatched. The CDR3 protein is CSARDSAGVGNEQFF. CDR3 coding DNA: TGCAGTGCTAGAGATTCCGCGGGAGTCGGCAATGAGCAGTTCTTC.

The genes are TRBV20-1 and TRBJ2-1, with 11 bases matching TRBD2. This CDR3 has 17 residues. CDR1 is DFQATT, CDR2 SNEGSKA, per germline (reference sequence). V gave up 1 base and J gave up 0 bases; unmatched junction bases: 5. The chain's CDR3 is CSARGASGRPSYNEQFF. The DNA for the CDR3 is TGCAGTGCTAGAGGGGCTAGCGGGAGGCCCTCCTACAATGAGCAGTTCTTC.

This clonotype appeared many times. The chain recombines TRBV12-3 or TRBV12-4 with TRBJ1-5; 9 nucleotides align to TRBD1. Unmatched junction bases numbered 6, after V lost 6 bases and J lost 6 bases. This CDR3 contains 14 residues. As DNA, the CDR3 is TGTGCCAGCAGACGGACAGGGGTCGGTCAGCCCCAGCATTTT. The encoded protein is CASRRTGVGQPQHF.

V usage is TRBV10-2 and J usage is TRBJ1-6; a possible D gene is TRBD1 (6 bases). The CDR3 length is 12 residues. V was trimmed by 3 bases and J by 10 bases, leaving 7 bases between them. Germline CDR1 reads WSHSY; CDR2 reads SAAADI. CDR3 DNA: TGCGCCAGCAGTGAAGGGGGGTCACCCCTCCACTTT. Amino acid sequence: CASSEGGSPLHF.

The chain is built from TRBV10-2 and TRBJ2-1, with D unresolved. V shed 11 bases and J shed 0 bases, with 11 bases lying between them. CDR3 size: 13 residues. Per the germline V gene, CDR1 is WSHSY and CDR2 is SAAADI. CDR3 sequence (DNA): TGCGCCGGAGCTAGGGACTCCTACAATGAGCAGTTCTTC. Protein: CAGARDSYNEQFF.

This chain joins TRBV4-1 and TRBJ2-3; D call uncertain. CDR1 and CDR2 (germline): MGHRA, YSYEKL. This CDR3 has 16 amino acids. Trimming shortened V by 1 base and J by 1 base, and 12 bases separated the two germline ends. The CDR3 bases are TGCGCCAGCAGCCAAGGATTAAGGGTACGCACAGATACGCAGTATTTT. Residues: CASSQGLRVRTDTQYF.